The 16 T cell receptor beta chains given below trace back to one sample, sequenced in a study of blood T cells in healthy people across ages. Sample-barcoded 5' priming and a J-beta primer mix drove a second PCR of about 6 to 12 cycles. Via MiXCR, TCRdb re-called the 5' RACE reads, giving one row per CDR3 protein. The data contain over 1,500,000 distinct CDR3 sequences, about 49% of them singletons. Sequenced material: blood. The receptors here all came from a woman aged 40 to 50 in good health.

This clonotype came up a few times. The V call is TRBV11-2, the J call TRBJ1-4; D not resolved. Trimming cost V 0 bases and J 4 bases, with 3 bases left between them. This CDR3 has 13 amino acids. Germline V gene sequence: CDR1 SGHAT, CDR2 FQNNGV. CDR3 residues: CASSLEVNEKLFF. CDR3 coding DNA: TGTGCCAGCAGCTTAGAGGTTAATGAAAAACTGTTTTTT. The complete variable domain, with remaining parts taken from reference TRBV11-2 and TRBJ1-4, reads EAGVAQSPRYKIIEKRQSVAFWCNPISGHATLYWYQQILGQGPKLLIQFQNNGVVDDSQLPKDRFSAERLKGVDSTLKIQPAKLEDSAVYLCASSLEVNEKLFFGSGTQLSVL.

The chain links TRBV11-2 to TRBJ2-5; 7 nucleotides line up with TRBD1. The CDR3 has 15 residues. The V segment lost 1 base and the J segment 4 bases; nucleotides outside the gene matches: 6. The germline V gene encodes CDR1 SGHAT and CDR2 FQNNGV. The CDR3 loop reads CASSLGDREIETQYF. CDR3 DNA sequence: TGTGCCAGCAGCTTAGGGGACAGAGAGATAGAGACCCAGTACTTC.

This clonotype was seen a few times. The V gene is TRBV24-1, the J gene TRBJ2-1; possible D gene TRBD2, 6 bases. Trimming cost V 8 bases and J 2 bases, with 9 bases left between them. Looked up from germline, CDR1 is KGHDR and CDR2 is SFDVKD. This CDR3 contains 13 residues. CDR3 region: CATTGSTYNEQFF. The CDR3 nucleotides are TGTGCCACCACCGGGAGTACCTACAATGAGCAGTTCTTC.

V is TRBV9 and J is TRBJ2-7; tentatively, D is TRBD2 (6 bases). Germline V gene data show CDR1 as SGDLS and CDR2 as YYNGEE. Trimming removed 9 bases from V and 7 bases from J, with 20 bases in between. This CDR3 is built from 13 residues. The CDR3 is CATNVGGSPEQYF. The CDR3, as DNA: TGTGCCACCAACGTTGGGGGGAGCCCGGAGCAGTACTTC.

V and J are TRBV5-5 and TRBJ2-1; 9 bases are shared with TRBD1. The CDR3 consists of 15 residues. The V segment lost 4 bases and the J segment 13 bases; nucleotides outside the gene matches: 15. CDR1 SGHKS and CDR2 YYEKEE come from the germline V gene (reference sequence). The CDR3 nucleotides read TGTGCCAGCAGCACAGGACAGGGGCACACGGAGACCCAGTTCTTC. Translation gives CASSTGQGHTETQFF.

The chain joins TRBV5-5 to TRBJ1-2, with 10 positions matching TRBD1. The trim removed 0 bases at V and 1 base at J, leaving 9 bases unmatched. The V gene's germline CDR1 is SGHKS and CDR2 YYEKEE (reference sequence). The CDR3 sequence is 18 residues long. CDR3 loop: CASSLDPGQGLFNYGYTF. The CDR3 DNA is TGTGCCAGCAGCTTGGATCCGGGACAGGGGCTCTTTAACTATGGCTACACCTTC. Filled out from reference TRBV5-5 and TRBJ1-2, the complete variable domain reads DAGVTQSPTHLIKTRGQQVTLRCSPISGHKSVSWYQQVLGQGPQFIFQYYEKEERGRGNFPDRFSARQFPNYSSELNVNALLLGDSALYLCASSLDPGQGLFNYGYTFGSGTRLTVV.

This rearrangement joins TRBV2 to TRBJ2-4, with TRBD2 identical over 7 bases. J was trimmed by 8 bases and V by 7 bases; bases with no gene match: 8. Germline V gene sequence: CDR1 SNHLY, CDR2 FYNNEI. The CDR3 has 13 residues. This CDR3 reads CASMRARGDIQYF. The CDR3 coding sequence is TGTGCCAGCATGAGAGCCCGGGGGGACATTCAGTACTTC.

A remark on this clonotype: Sequence at one end of the junction differs from germline and may be a read error. V is TRBV20-1 and J is TRBJ1-2; no clear D. The CDR3 loop spans 13 amino acids. Germline V gene data show CDR1 as DFQATT and CDR2 as SNEGSKA (reference sequence). CDR3 sequence reads: CSAEDWALYGHTF. The CDR3 region has the DNA TGCAGTGCGGAAGACTGGGCTCTCTATGGCCACACCTTC.

V gene TRBV5-6 combines with J gene TRBJ2-7, with D perhaps given as TRBD1 or TRBD2 (5 bases each). There are 14 residues in the CDR3. Deletions cut 6 bases from V and 3 bases from J, with 16 bases between. Germline CDR1 is SGHDT and CDR2 is YYEEEE. In DNA form, the CDR3 reads TGTGCCAGCAACCCTACCGAGGGGAGCTACGAGCAGTACTTC. This encodes CASNPTEGSYEQYF.

This sequence joins TRBV20-1 and TRBJ2-7, with D possibly matching TRBD1 (5 bases). The J call may be incorrect, as the DNA end agrees better with TRBJ2-4. The germline gives CDR1 DFQATT, CDR2 SNEGSKA (reference sequence). CDR3 length: 14 residues. The CDR3 loop reads CSASQGAGGNIQYF. The CDR3 DNA reads as TGCAGTGCTAGTCAGGGCGCAGGTGGAAACATTCAGTACTTC.

This clonotype was detected only a few times. The chain links TRBV2 to TRBJ2-3, with D perhaps given as TRBD1 or TRBD2 (5 bases each). The CDR3 is made up of 14 amino acids. V lost 11 bases and J lost 4, with 19 bases in between. The germline gives CDR1 SNHLY, CDR2 FYNNEI. CDR3 loop: CASGEGAPADTQYF. CDR3 bases: TGTGCCTCCGGGGAAGGGGCCCCCGCAGATACGCAGTATTTT.

The chain couples TRBV4-3 to TRBJ2-4; 7 bases agree with TRBD1. The end of the DNA aligns better with TRBJ2-7, so the J call may be wrong. Per germline, CDR1 LGHNA and CDR2 YSLEER. The CDR3 is 15 residues long. DNA of the CDR3: TGCGCCAGCAGCCAAGATCTGACAGGGCCCTACGAGCAGTACTTC. This sequence encodes CASSQDLTGPYEQYF.

The chain couples TRBV12-3 or TRBV12-4 to TRBJ2-5, with 7 bases aligning to TRBD1. V gave up 2 bases and J gave up 11 bases; unmatched junction bases: 17. This CDR3 is built from 16 residues. The CDR3 region is CASSLFQGVSGNEQYF. DNA of the CDR3: TGTGCCAGCAGTTTATTTCAGGGGGTATCGGGTAATGAGCAGTACTTC.

This clonotype was observed once. The rearrangement links TRBV9 to TRBJ2-1; possibly TRBD1 or TRBD2 for D (6 bases each). The germline gives CDR1 SGDLS, CDR2 YYNGEE. Between the trimmed V and J ends, which lost 0 bases and 5 bases, there was a span of 18 bases. The CDR3 covers 17 residues. CDR3 sequence reads: CASSVESLGGLHNEQFF. The CDR3 DNA reads as TGTGCCAGCAGCGTAGAATCCCTGGGGGGCCTACACAATGAGCAGTTCTTC.

The table lists this clonotype with a few counts. V gene TRBV28 combines with J gene TRBJ1-2; weak D call: TRBD1 (6 bases). CDR1 is MDHEN, CDR2 SYDVKM, per germline. CDR3 length: 15 residues. Between the trimmed V and J ends, which lost 4 bases and 3 bases, there was a span of 15 bases. The CDR3 DNA reads as TGTGCCAGCAGTTCCCCCCGGGGGGGCGACTATGGCTACACCTTC. It specifies CASSSPRGGDYGYTF.

V gene TRBV20-1 combines with J gene TRBJ2-5, with TRBD2 matching over 11 bases. V gave up 0 bases and J gave up 2 bases; unmatched junction bases: 8. The CDR3 totals 17 residues. The germline V gene has CDR1 DFQATT and CDR2 SNEGSKA (reference sequence). The CDR3 region is CSARDLPGLAGQETQYF. CDR3 DNA: TGCAGTGCTAGAGATTTACCCGGACTAGCGGGTCAAGAGACCCAGTACTTC.